This TCR beta chain was identified in a study of blood T cell repertoires in COVID-19 (dated by TCRdb to 2018 to 2021). Study-level background: Samples covering the acute and convalescent phases of COVID-19 were provided by collaborators in the United States, Italy and Spain. The prospective study material was composed of cDNA or gDNA derived from T cells, B-cell-depleted T cells, or PBMCs. The dataset comprised deeply sampled blood TCRbeta repertoires from subjects exposed to, actively infected with, or recovered from COVID-19. A freely available public database, intended as a resource for researchers studying the immune response to SARS-CoV-2, is where the repertoires were released. Samples were obtained from the ongoing ImmuneRACE study (first 160 participants) and from some 1,300 subjects provided by 6 global collaborators. The sample metadata nearly always contained a de-identified subject ID, COVID-19 status, age in years and sex. Where available, HLA class I and class II types were taken from metadata supplied by the sample provider and were not determined by assay-based typing.

TCRbeta CDR3 regions were amplified from genomic DNA by means of the immunoSEQ Assay, a bias-controlled multiplex PCR. The paper's data handling went like this. The number of nucleated cells in each sample was estimated from the amplification of reference gene primers within the assay. To quantify the absolute abundance of each unique TCRbeta CDR3 rearrangement, sequence reads were collapsed and filtered. For each sample, productive Simpson clonality was calculated by taking the square root of Simpson's diversity index across productive rearrangements. Here the immuneACCESS table is served through TCRdb, limited to in-frame sequences with V and J called. Missing clones are a known gap in these copies; in checked studies unresolved V genes cover under half, and the rest lacks a known reason. The DNA was the basis for D and trimming; V, J and clone size are from that table. Present in this sample are around 250,000 clones, roughly nine tenths of which were seen just once. The ten largest clones represent around 6.5% of the sample.

Whole blood was collected in K2EDTA tubes by collaborating institutions according to the institutions' own protocols. For TCRbeta analysis, collaborators shipped samples as frozen whole blood, isolated PBMCs, or DNA extracted from either of those sample types. On this clone: Its specific antigen is unknown. It has no much larger one-base neighbor in the sample; base qualities were not kept.

The germline V gene sets CDR1 to KGHSH and CDR2 to LQKENI. The CDR3, cysteine through phenylalanine, is 15 amino acids long. CDR3 DNA only is kept here, 45 bases in frame from base 1. V was cut back by 2 bases and J by 1 base, leaving a gap of 11 bases between them. General conclusions and limits of the study: The quantity of clinical and demographic metadata differed by source and by participant and was supplied without curation.

The sequenced sample was peripheral blood. The chain links TRBV18 with TRBJ1-1; the D gene cannot be resolved reliably. The origin of this receptor is a man in his sixties with acute or convalescent COVID-19. In nucleotide form, the sequence is TGTGCCAGCTCACCAGCTGAGCTCCGGAACACTGAAGCTTTCTTT. Translation gives CASSPAELRNTEAFF.